The 5 T cell receptor beta chains given below trace back to one sample, sequenced in a study of shared clonotypes between healthy human individuals. Clones were read by immunoSEQ multiplex PCR, and TCRdb kept only the in-frame ones, dropping some. The data hold about 710,000 clones, with about 80% observed a single time. The sample taken for sequencing was memory CD4+ T cells sorted from blood. As to subset: CD45RA-negative fraction. The receptor source for this set is a woman aged 30 to 39 in good health.

CDR3 in amino acids: CAINAGGANTGELFF. The CDR3 DNA reads as TGTGCCATCAACGCAGGGGGCGCCAACACCGGGGAGCTGTTTTTT. V gene TRBV10-3 combines with J gene TRBJ2-2; TRBD1 matches at 8 bases. Germline loops: CDR1 ENHRY, CDR2 SYGVKD. V shed 7 bases, J shed 2 bases, and the junction held 6 bases outside the gene matches. This CDR3 comprises 15 residues.

The rearrangement joins TRBV4-2 to TRBJ2-2; 7 bases map to TRBD2. This CDR3 has 16 residues. V shed 5 bases and J 0 bases; nucleotides not matched to a gene: 6. The germline gives CDR1 LGHNA, CDR2 YNFKEQ. CDR3 amino acids: CASSTGLVSNTGELFF. The DNA of the CDR3 is TGTGCCAGCAGCACCGGACTAGTCTCGAACACCGGGGAGCTGTTTTTT.

This clone was recorded a few times. This chain uses TRBV27 with TRBJ1-2; D ambiguous. The CDR3 length is 14 residues. Germline CDR1 is MNHEY and CDR2 is SMNVEV (reference sequence). Between the trimmed V and J ends, which lost 5 bases and 0 bases, there was a span of 10 bases. The CDR3 DNA is TGTGCCAGCAGTGCACATCATCCTAACTATGGCTACACCTTC. As protein: CASSAHHPNYGYTF.

With regard to this clone: One junction end does not reproduce the germline sequence, and a read error may be involved. The chain combines TRBV18 with TRBJ1-1; D unclear. Germline V gene lookup returns CDR1 KGHSH and CDR2 LQKENI. The CDR3 is 13 residues long. The CDR3, as DNA: TGTGCCAGCTCACCAGGTTTGAACACTAAAGCTTTCTTT. This gives the protein CASSPGLNTKAFF.

The V gene is TRBV6-1, the J gene TRBJ1-1, with D possibly TRBD1 on 6 matching bases. The CDR3 loop spans 14 amino acids. From germline, CDR1 is MNHNS and CDR2 SASEGT. Trimming took 7 bases from V and 7 from J, leaving 19 bases between them. CDR3 sequence reads: CASNLNGGGREAFF. DNA for the CDR3: TGTGCCAGCAACCTAAACGGGGGGGGCCGTGAAGCTTTCTTT.